This T cell receptor beta chain was recovered during a study of T cell changes during pregnancy in multiple sclerosis. This clone came up once. Method: immunoSEQ multiplex PCR; TCRdb's copy keeps in-frame clones and lacks some. The sample carries around 12,000 clones, about nine tenths recorded once. The germline gives CDR1 SGHRS, CDR2 YFSETQ. The ends lost 2 bases at V and 2 bases at J; junction bases unmatched: 6. The CDR3 runs to 16 residues. Source: CD8+ T cells from peripheral blood mononuclear cells, taken in the second trimester of pregnancy. This receptor was obtained from a female donor in good health, enrolled as a control in a pregnancy study. The rearrangement uses TRBV5-1 and TRBJ2-3; 9 positions agree with TRBD2. CDR3 DNA sequence: TGCGCCAGCAGCTTTAGCGGGAGTGGGATCACAGATACGCAGTATTTT. Translated, it gives CASSFSGSGITDTQYF.